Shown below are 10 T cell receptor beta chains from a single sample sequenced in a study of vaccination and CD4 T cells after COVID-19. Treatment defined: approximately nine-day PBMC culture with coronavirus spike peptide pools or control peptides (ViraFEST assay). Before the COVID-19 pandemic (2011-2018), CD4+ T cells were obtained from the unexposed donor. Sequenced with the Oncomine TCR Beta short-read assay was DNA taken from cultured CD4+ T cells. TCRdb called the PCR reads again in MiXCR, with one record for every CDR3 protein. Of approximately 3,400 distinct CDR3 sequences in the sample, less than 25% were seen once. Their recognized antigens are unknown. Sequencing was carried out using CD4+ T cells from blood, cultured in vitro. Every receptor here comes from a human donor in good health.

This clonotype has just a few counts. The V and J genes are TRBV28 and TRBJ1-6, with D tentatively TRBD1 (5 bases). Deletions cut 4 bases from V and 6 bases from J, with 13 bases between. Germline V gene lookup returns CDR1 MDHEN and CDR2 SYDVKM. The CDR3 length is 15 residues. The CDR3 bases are TGTGCCAGCAGTTCACCTTGGGGGAGTAATTCACCCCTCCACTTT. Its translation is CASSSPWGSNSPLHF.

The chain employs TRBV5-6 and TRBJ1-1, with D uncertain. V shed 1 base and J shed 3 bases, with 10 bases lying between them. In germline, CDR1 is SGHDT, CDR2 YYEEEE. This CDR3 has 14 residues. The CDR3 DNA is TGTGCCAGCAGCTTGCCACAAACCTACACTGAAGCTTTCTTT. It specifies CASSLPQTYTEAFF.

The CDR3 protein is CSARSRDRHSYNSPLHF. DNA of the CDR3: TGCAGTGCTAGATCCCGGGACAGACACTCCTATAATTCACCCCTCCACTTT. The V call is TRBV20-1, the J call TRBJ1-6; 7 bases are shared with TRBD1. The V segment lost 2 bases and the J segment 0 bases; nucleotides outside the gene matches: 7. Germline V gene sequence: CDR1 DFQATT, CDR2 SNEGSKA (reference sequence). This CDR3 is 17 amino acids long.

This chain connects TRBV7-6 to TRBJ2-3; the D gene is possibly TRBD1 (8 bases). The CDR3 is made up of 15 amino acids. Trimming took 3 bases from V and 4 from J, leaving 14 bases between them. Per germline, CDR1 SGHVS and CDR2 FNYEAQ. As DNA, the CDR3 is TGTGCCAGCAGCTTTGGTACAGGGGGGGCAGATACGCAGTATTTT. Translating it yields CASSFGTGGADTQYF.

This chain's CDR3 is CSARIPATPEQFF. Here the CDR3 DNA reads TGCAGTGCGAGAATCCCGGCCACCCCGGAGCAGTTCTTC. The chain combines TRBV20-1 with TRBJ2-1; D call uncertain. This CDR3 region has 13 residues. V was clipped by 6 bases and J by 10 bases, with 19 bases between them. The germline CDR1 and CDR2 sequences are DFQATT and SNEGSKA (reference sequence).

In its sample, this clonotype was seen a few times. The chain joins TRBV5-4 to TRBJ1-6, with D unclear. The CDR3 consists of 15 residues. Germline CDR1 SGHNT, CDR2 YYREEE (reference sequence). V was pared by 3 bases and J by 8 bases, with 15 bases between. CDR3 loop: CASSSGLTRDSPLHF. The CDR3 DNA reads TGTGCCAGCAGCTCGGGCCTAACGCGCGATTCACCCCTCCACTTT.

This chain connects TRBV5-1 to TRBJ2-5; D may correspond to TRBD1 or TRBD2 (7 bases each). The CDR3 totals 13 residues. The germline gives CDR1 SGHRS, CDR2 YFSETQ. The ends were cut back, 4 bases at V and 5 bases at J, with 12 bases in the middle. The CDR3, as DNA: TGCGCCAGCAGCCCCCAGGGGGGGGAGACCCAGTACTTC. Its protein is CASSPQGGETQYF. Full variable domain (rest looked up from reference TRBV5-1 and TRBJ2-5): KAGVTQTPRYLIKTRGQQVTLSCSPISGHRSVSWYQQTPGQGLQFLFEYFSETQRNKGNFPGRFSGRQFSNSRSEMNVSTLELGDSALYLCASSPQGGETQYFGPGTRLLVL.

CDR3 sequence (DNA): TGCAGTGCACAAGAGCTACAGGGGGGATACGAGCAGTACTTC. The encoded protein is CSAQELQGGYEQYF. The chain couples TRBV20-1 to TRBJ2-7; 8 bases are a match to TRBD1. The CDR3 is made up of 14 amino acids. The V gene's germline CDR1 is DFQATT and CDR2 SNEGSKA (reference sequence). The junction had 11 bases not matched to a gene; V was cut back by 6 bases and J by 4 bases.

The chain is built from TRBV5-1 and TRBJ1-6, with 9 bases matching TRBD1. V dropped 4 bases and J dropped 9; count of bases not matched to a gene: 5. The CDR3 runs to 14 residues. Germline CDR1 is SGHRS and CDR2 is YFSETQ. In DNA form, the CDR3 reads TGCGCCAGCAGCAGGACAGGGGCAAGTTCACCCCTCCACTTT. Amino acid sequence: CASSRTGASSPLHF.

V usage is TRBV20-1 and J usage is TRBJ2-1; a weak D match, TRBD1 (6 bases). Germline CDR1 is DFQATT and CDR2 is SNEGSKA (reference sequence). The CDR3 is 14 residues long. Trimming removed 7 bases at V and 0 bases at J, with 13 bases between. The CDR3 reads CSVSQGSSYNEQFF. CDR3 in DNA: TGCAGTGTCAGTCAGGGGAGCTCCTACAATGAGCAGTTCTTC.